This record covers a single T cell receptor beta chain. Its antigen remains unidentified. The data were taken from a study of cytomegalovirus exposure and HLA in healthy donors. Looking at the study overall: In an earlier analysis, around 100 million unique TCR beta sequences were found from 150 million to 200 million T cells.

The CDR3 sequence is 16 residues long. The V end lost 0 bases, the J end lost 4 bases, and 16 bases lay between the germline ends. Germline CDR1 is SGHRS and CDR2 is YFSETQ. Regarding the study as a whole: In an earlier analysis, in roughly 600 donors, most V segments appeared productive either ~87% or ~30% of the time.

In the PCR, 60 Vbeta and 13 Jbeta primers were used. The protocol was immunoSEQ multiplex PCR, while the TCRdb copy is restricted to in-frame clones and leaves out a portion. This sample's table reports around 100,000 clones. The sample was PBMCs. The rearrangement joins TRBV5-1 to TRBJ1-1; D is possibly TRBD1 (5 bases). The source is a man aged 40-49 years in good health and CMV-seronegative. In nucleotides, the CDR3 is TGCGCCAGCAGCTTGGGGGGCAGGCCAACGGGCACTGAAGCTTTCTTT. It codes for CASSLGGRPTGTEAFF. Drawing the rest from reference TRBV5-1 and TRBJ1-1, the complete variable domain is KAGVTQTPRYLIKTRGQQVTLSCSPISGHRSVSWYQQTPGQGLQFLFEYFSETQRNKGNFPGRFSGRQFSNSRSEMNVSTLELGDSALYLCASSLGGRPTGTEAFFGQGTRLTVV.